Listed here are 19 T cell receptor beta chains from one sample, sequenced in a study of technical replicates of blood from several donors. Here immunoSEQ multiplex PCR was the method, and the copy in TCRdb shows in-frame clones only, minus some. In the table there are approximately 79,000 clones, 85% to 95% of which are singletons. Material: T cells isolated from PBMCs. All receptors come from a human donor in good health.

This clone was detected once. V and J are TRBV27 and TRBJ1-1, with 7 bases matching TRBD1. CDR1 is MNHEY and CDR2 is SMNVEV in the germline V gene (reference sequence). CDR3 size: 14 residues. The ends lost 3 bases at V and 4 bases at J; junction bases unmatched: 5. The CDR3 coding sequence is TGTGCCAGCAGTTTTTCGGCAGGGGGCACTGAAGCTTTCTTT. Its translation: CASSFSAGGTEAFF.

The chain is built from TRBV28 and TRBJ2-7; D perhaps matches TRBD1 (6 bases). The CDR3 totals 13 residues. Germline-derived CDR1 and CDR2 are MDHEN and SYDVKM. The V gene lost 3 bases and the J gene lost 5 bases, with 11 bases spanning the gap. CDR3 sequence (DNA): TGTGCCAGCAGTTTTGCAGGGGACGACGAGCAGTACTTC. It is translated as CASSFAGDDEQYF.

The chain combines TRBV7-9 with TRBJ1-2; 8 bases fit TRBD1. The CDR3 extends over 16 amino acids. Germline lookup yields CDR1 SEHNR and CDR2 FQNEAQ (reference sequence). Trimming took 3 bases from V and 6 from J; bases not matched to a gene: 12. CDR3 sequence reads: CASSFRQGSNLDGYTF. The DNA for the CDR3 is TGTGCCAGCAGCTTCAGACAGGGGAGTAACCTGGATGGCTACACCTTC.

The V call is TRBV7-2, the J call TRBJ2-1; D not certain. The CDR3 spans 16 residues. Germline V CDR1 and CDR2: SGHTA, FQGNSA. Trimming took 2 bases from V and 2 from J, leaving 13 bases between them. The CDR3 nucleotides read TGTGCCAGCAGCTTACTATCGCCTCCCCCCTACAATGAGCAGTTCTTC. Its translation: CASSLLSPPPYNEQFF.

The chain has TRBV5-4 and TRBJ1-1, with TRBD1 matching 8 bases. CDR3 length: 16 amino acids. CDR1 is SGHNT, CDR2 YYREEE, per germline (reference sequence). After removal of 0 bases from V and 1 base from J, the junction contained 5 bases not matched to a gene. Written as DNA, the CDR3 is TGTGCCAGCAGCTTGGGCAGGGGGCTGGCGAACACTGAAGCTTTCTTT. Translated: CASSLGRGLANTEAFF.

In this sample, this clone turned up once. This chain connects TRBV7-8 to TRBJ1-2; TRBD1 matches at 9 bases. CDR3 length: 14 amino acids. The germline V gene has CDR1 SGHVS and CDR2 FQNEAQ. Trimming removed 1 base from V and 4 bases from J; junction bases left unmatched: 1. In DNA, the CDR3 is TGTGCCAGCAGCTTAGAGACAGGGGGCTATGGCTACACCTTC. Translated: CASSLETGGYGYTF.

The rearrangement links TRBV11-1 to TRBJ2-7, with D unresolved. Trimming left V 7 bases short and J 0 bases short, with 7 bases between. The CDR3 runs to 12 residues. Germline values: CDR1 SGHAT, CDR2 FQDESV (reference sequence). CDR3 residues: CASTGPSYEQYF. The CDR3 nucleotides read TGTGCCAGCACCGGTCCCTCCTACGAGCAGTACTTC.

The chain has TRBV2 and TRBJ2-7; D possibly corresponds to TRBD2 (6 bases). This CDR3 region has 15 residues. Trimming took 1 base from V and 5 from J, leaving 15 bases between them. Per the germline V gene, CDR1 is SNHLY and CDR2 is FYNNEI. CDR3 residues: CASSEGTIYAHEQYF. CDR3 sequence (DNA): TGTGCCAGCAGTGAAGGGACTATATACGCTCACGAGCAGTACTTC.

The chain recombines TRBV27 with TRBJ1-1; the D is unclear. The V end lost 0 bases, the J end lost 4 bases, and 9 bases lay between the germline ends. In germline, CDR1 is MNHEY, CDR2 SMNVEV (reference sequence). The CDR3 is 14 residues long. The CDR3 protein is CASSLSESGTEAFF. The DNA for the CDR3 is TGTGCCAGCAGTTTATCGGAGTCCGGCACTGAAGCTTTCTTT.

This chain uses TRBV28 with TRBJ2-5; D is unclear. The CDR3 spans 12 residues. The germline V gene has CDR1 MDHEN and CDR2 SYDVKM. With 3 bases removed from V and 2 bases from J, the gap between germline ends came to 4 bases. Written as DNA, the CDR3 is TGTGCCAGCAGTTTGGAGCAAGAGACCCAGTACTTC. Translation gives CASSLEQETQYF.

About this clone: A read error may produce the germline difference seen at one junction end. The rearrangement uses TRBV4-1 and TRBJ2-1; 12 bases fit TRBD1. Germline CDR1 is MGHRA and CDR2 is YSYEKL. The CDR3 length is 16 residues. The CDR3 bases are TGCGCCAGCAGCAAAGAAGGGACAGGGGGCCATAATGAGCAGTTCTTC. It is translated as CASSKEGTGGHNEQFF.

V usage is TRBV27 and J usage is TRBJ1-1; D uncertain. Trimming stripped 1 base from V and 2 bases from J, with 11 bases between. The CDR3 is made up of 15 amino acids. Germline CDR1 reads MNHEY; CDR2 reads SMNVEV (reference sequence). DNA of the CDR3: TGTGCCAGCAGTTTATACGGCGGAACAAACACTGAAGCTTTCTTT. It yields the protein CASSLYGGTNTEAFF.

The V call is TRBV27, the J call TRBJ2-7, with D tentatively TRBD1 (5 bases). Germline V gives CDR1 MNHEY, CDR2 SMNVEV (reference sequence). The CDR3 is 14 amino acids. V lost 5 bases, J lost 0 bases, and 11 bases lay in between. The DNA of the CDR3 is TGTGCCAGCAGTCTGACAGCTTTCTCCTACGAGCAGTACTTC. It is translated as CASSLTAFSYEQYF.

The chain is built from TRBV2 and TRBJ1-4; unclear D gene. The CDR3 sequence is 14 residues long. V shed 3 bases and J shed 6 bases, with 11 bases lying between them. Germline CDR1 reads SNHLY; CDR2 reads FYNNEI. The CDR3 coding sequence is TGTGCCAGCAGTGACTCTATTGCGGATGAAAAACTGTTTTTT. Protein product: CASSDSIADEKLFF.

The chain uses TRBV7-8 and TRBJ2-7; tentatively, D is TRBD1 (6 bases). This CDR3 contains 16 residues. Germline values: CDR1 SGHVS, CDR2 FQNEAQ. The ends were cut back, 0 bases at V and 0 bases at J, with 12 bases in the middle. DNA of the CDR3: TGTGCCAGCAGCTTAGCGGGGGCCCTGAGCTCCTACGAGCAGTACTTC. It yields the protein CASSLAGALSSYEQYF.

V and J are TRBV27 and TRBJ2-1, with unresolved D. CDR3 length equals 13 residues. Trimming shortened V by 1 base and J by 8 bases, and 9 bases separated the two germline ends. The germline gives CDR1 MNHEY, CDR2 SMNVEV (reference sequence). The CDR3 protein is CASSLFGQDEQFF. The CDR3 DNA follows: TGTGCCAGCAGTTTATTTGGGCAGGATGAGCAGTTCTTC.

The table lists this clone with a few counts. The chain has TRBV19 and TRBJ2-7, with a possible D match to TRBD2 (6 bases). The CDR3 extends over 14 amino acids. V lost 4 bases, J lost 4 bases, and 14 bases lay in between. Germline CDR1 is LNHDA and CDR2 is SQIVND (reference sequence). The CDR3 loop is CASSTSVGSYEQYF. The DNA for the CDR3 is TGTGCCAGTAGTACTAGCGTAGGTTCGTACGAGCAGTACTTC.

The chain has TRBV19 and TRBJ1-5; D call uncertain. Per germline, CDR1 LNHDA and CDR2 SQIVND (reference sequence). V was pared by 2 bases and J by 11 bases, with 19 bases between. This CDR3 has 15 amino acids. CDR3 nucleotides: TGTGCCAGTAGTATACCTGGAGGCCGGCAGATATCCCAGCATTTT. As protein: CASSIPGGRQISQHF.

The CDR3 sequence is CASNSGTGRYEQYF. CDR3 sequence (DNA): TGTGCCAGCAACTCCGGGACAGGGAGATACGAGCAGTACTTC. The chain joins TRBV13 to TRBJ2-7; 9 nucleotides align to TRBD1. J gave up 4 bases and V 7 bases, and 8 bases lay outside the gene matches. Germline values: CDR1 PRHDT, CDR2 FYEKMQ (reference sequence). The CDR3 is made up of 14 amino acids.